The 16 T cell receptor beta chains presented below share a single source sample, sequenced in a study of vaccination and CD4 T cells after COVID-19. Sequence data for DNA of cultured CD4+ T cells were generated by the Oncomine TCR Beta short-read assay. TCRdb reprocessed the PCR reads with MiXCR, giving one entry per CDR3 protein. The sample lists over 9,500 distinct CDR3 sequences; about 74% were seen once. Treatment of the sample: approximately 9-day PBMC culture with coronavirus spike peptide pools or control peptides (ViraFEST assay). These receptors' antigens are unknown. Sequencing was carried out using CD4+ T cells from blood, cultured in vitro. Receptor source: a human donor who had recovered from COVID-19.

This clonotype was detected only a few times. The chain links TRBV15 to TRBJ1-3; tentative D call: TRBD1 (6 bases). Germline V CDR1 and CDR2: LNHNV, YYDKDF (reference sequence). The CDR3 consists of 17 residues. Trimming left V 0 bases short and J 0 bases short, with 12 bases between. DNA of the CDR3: TGTGCCACCAGCAGAGATTCAGGGGCCAGCTCTGGAAACACCATATATTTT. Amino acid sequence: CATSRDSGASSGNTIYF. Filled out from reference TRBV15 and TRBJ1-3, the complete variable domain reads DAMVIQNPRYQVTQFGKPVTLSCSQTLNHNVMYWYQQKSSQAPKLLFHYYDKDFNNEADTPDNFQSRRPNTSFCFLDIRSPGLGDTAMYLCATSRDSGASSGNTIYFGEGSWLTVV.

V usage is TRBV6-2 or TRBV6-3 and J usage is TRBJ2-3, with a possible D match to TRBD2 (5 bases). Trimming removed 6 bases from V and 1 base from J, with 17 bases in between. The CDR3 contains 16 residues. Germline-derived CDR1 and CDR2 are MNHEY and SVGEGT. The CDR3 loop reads CASSQWRVTGTDTQYF. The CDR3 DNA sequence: TGTGCCAGCAGCCAATGGCGGGTCACGGGCACAGATACGCAGTATTTT.

CDR3 bases: TGTGCCAGCAGTTACTACAGGGAGGGGTATGGCTACACCTTC. Translating gives CASSYYREGYGYTF. V gene TRBV28 combines with J gene TRBJ1-2; weak D call: TRBD1 (6 bases). The germline V and J ends were trimmed by 4 bases and 5 bases, with 14 bases remaining between them. Germline CDR1 is MDHEN and CDR2 is SYDVKM. CDR3 length: 14 residues.

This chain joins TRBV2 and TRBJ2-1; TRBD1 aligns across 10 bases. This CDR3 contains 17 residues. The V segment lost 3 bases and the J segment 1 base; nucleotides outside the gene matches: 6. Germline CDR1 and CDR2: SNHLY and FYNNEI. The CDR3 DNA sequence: TGTGCCAGCAGTGATCCTACGGGACAGGGGTCCTACAATGAGCAGTTCTTC. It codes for CASSDPTGQGSYNEQFF.

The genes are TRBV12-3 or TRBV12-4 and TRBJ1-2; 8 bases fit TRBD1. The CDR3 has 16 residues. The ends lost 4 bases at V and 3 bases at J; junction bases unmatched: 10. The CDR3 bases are TGTGCCAGCAGTTCACCAGATCGGACAGGGTACTATGGCTACACCTTC. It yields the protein CASSSPDRTGYYGYTF.

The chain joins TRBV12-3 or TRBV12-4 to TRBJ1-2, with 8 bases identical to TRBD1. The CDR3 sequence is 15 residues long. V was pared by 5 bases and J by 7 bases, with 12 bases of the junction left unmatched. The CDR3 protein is CASSVSGRGRSGYTF. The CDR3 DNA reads TGTGCCAGCAGTGTATCGGGCAGGGGGCGATCTGGCTACACCTTC.

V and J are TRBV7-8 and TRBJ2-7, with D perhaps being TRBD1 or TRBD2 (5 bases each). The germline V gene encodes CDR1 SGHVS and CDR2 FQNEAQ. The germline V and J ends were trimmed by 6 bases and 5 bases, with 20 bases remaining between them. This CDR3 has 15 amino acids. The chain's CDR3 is CASSKGDLKTNEQYF. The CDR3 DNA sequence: TGTGCCAGCAGTAAAGGGGACCTAAAAACAAACGAGCAGTACTTC.

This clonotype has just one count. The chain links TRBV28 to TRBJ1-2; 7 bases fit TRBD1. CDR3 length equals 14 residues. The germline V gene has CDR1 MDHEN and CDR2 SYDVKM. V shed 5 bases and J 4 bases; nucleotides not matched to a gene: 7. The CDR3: CASSPLRDSYGYTF. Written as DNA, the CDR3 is TGTGCCAGCAGTCCCCTCCGGGACAGCTATGGCTACACCTTC.

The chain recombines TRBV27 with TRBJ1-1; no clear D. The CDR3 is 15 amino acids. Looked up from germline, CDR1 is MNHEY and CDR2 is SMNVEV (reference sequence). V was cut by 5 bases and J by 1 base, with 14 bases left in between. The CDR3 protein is CASSPYPTRNTEAFF. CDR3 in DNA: TGTGCCAGCAGTCCATACCCTACACGGAACACTGAAGCTTTCTTT.

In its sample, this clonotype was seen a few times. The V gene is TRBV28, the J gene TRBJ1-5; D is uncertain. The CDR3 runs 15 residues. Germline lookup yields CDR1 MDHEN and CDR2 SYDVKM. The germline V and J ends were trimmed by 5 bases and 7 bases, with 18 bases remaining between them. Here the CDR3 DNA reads TGTGCCAGCAGTGCCCTTAAAGGACGTATACAGCCCCAGCATTTT. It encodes CASSALKGRIQPQHF.

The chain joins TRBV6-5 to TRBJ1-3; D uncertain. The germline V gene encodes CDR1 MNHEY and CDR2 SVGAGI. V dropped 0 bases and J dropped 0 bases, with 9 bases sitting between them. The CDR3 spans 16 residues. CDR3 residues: CASSYSGSYSGNTIYF. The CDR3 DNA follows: TGTGCCAGCAGTTACTCTGGCAGCTACTCTGGAAACACCATATATTTT.

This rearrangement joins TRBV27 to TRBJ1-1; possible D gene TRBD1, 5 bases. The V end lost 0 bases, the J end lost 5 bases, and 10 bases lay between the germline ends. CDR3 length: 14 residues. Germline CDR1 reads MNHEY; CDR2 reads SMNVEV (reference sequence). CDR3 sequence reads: CASSLSGVGTEAFF. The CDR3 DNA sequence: TGTGCCAGCAGTTTATCGGGGGTTGGGACTGAAGCTTTCTTT.

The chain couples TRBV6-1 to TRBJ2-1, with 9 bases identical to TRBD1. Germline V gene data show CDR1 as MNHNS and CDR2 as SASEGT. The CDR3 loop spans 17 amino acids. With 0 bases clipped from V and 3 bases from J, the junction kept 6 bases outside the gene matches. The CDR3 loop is CASSEAPGTGNYNEQFF. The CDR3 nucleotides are TGTGCCAGCAGTGAAGCCCCGGGGACAGGGAACTACAATGAGCAGTTCTTC.

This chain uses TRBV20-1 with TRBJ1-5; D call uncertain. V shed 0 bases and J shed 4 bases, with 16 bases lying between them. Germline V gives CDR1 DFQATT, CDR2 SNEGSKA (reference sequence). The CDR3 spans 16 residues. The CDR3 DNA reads TGCAGTGCTAGAGATCCGTCTCCACGGGGAAATCAGCCCCAGCATTTT. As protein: CSARDPSPRGNQPQHF.

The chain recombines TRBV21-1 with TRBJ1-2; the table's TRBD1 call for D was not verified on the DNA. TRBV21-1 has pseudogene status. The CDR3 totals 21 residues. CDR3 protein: CASSKNRTVPLLWGIGYGYTF. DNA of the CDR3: TGTGCCAGCAGCAAAAACAGGACGGTGCCCCTCTTGTGGGGAATCGGCTATGGCTACACCTTC.

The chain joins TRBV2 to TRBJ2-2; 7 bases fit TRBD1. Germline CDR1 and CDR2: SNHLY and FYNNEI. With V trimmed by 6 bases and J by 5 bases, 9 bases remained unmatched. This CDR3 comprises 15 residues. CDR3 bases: TGTGCCAGCAGCAGTAATGGCAGGGGGACCGGGGAGCTGTTTTTT. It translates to CASSSNGRGTGELFF. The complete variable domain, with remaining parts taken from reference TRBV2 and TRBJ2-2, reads EPEVTQTPSHQVTQMGQEVILRCVPISNHLYFYWYRQILGQKVEFLVSFYNNEISEKSEIFDDQFSVERPDGSNFTLKIRSTKLEDSAMYFCASSSNGRGTGELFFGEGSRLTVL.